A selection of T cell receptor beta chains follows, all from one sample in a study of control samples from healthy donors and cancer patients. Method: immunoSEQ multiplex PCR; TCRdb's copy keeps in-frame clones and lacks some. Of about 220,000 clones detected, just under 95% appear once; the ten largest clones hold over 1.2%. Material for sequencing was blood. These receptors all stem from a man aged 45 to 65 in good health. Each CDR3 is given with its conserved first and last residue. D genes are given only for firm matches. Clone size is shown for a subset of rows, as once, few, many or a class of expanded clone.

NA | TRBJ1-5 | TRBD1 | TRBV5-5 | TGTGCCAGCAGCTCTTGGACAGGGGGGAATCAGCCCCAGCATTTT | CASSSWTGGNQPQHF
NA | TRBJ1-5 | NA | TRBV4-3 | TGCGCCAGCAGCCAAGACAGGGGCAGCAGCAATCAGCCCCAGCATTTT | CASSQDRGSSNQPQHF
NA | TRBJ1-5 | TRBD1 | TRBV5-6 | TGTGCCAGCAGCTACCGGACAGGGGAAAGGCCCCAGCATTTT | CASSYRTGERPQHF
NA | TRBJ2-5 | NA | TRBV18 | TGTGCCAGCTCACCGACGTCCGGGCAGACCCAGGAGACCCAGTACTTC | CASSPTSGQTQETQYF
NA | TRBJ1-1 | TRBD1 | TRBV28 | TGTGCCAGCAGTTTGTGGGACAGGGCTTTGGCTGAAGCTTTCTTT | CASSLWDRALAEAFF
NA | TRBJ2-1 | TRBD1 | TRBV7-3 | TGTGCCAGCAGCTTAGGGGACAGCCCTAACAATGAGCAGTTCTTC | CASSLGDSPNNEQFF
NA | TRBJ2-2 | TRBD1 | TRBV28 | TGTGCCAGCAGTCCCACCGACAGGGGTGAAACCGGGGAGCTGTTTTTT | CASSPTDRGETGELFF
NA | TRBJ2-2 | TRBD1 | TRBV6-5 | TGTGCCAGCACCTCGGCAGGGGGCACCGGGGAGCTGTTTTTT | CASTSAGGTGELFF
once | TRBJ2-5 | TRBD2 | TRBV19 | TGTGCCAGTAGTACAGGGAGGGGAGAGACCCAGTACTTC | CASSTGRGETQYF
NA | TRBJ2-3 | TRBD2 | TRBV5-1 | TGCGCCAGCAGCATGACTAGCGGGGAAACAGATACGCAGTATTTT | CASSMTSGETDTQYF
NA | TRBJ1-4 | TRBD1 | TRBV10-2 | TGCGCCAGCAGTGCAACAGGGGTGGGGAGTGAAAAACTGTTTTTT | CASSATGVGSEKLFF
NA | TRBJ2-5 | TRBD1 | TRBV4-1 | TGCGCCAGCAGCCTATACCCACCGGGACAGATAGAAGAGACCCAGTACTTC | CASSLYPPGQIEETQYF
NA | TRBJ2-5 | NA | TRBV2 | TGTGCCACCGGGACGTCGTCTGGCCAAGAGACCCAGTACTTC | CATGTSSGQETQYF
NA | TRBJ2-4 | TRBD2 | TRBV7-3 | TGTGCCAGCAGCCCGACGGGGGGGCAAAACATTCAGTACTTC | CASSPTGGQNIQYF
NA | TRBJ1-3 | NA | TRBV6-5 | TGTGCCAGCAGTTACTCGGGGGCTGGAAACACCATATATTTT | CASSYSGAGNTIYF
NA | TRBJ1-6 | NA | TRBV5-4 | TGTGCCAGCAGCTTGGCCGGACTTTTAATGAACTTTTTTTCACCCCTCCACTTT | CASSLAGLLMNFFSPLHF
NA | TRBJ2-1 | TRBD1 | TRBV5-1 | TGCGCCAGCAGCTTGGTTCCCCCGGGACAGGGGGCCAAAAATGAGCAGTTCTTC | CASSLVPPGQGAKNEQFF
NA | TRBJ2-5 | NA | TRBV25-1 | TGTGCCAGCAGTGACCGGACGGTTTGGGAGACCCAGTACTTC | CASSDRTVWETQYF
NA | TRBJ2-3 | TRBD2 | TRBV19 | TGTGCCAGTAGTGACCCCGGACTAGCGGGGGGGCGATATACGCAGTATTTT | CASSDPGLAGGRYTQYF
NA | TRBJ1-5 | NA | TRBV4-1 | TGCGCCAGCAGCCAACCAGACAGAGTTAATCAGCCCCAGCATTTT | CASSQPDRVNQPQHF
NA | TRBJ2-1 | TRBD2 | TRBV4-3 | TGCGCCAGCAGCCAAGATAACGCGGGGGGGCAAGAGCAGTTCTTC | CASSQDNAGGQEQFF
once | TRBJ2-7 | NA | TRBV27 | TGTGCCAGCAGGCGACAGGCGTTGGGCGAGCAGTACTTC | CASRRQALGEQYF
NA | TRBJ1-2 | TRBD1 | TRBV9 | TGTGCCAGCAGCGTAGCAGGGACAGGCCTGTATGGCTACACCTTC | CASSVAGTGLYGYTF
NA | TRBJ2-4 | NA | TRBV29-1 | TGCAGCGCTGAACTAGCCAAAAACATTCAGTACTTC | CSAELAKNIQYF
NA | TRBJ2-3 | NA | TRBV2 | TGTGCCAGCTTATCAGGTCAGAGCACAGATACGCAGTATTTT | CASLSGQSTDTQYF
NA | TRBJ1-5 | NA | TRBV3-1/TRBV3-2 | TGTGCCAGCAGCCAGCCGACAGTGCCCCAACAGCCCCAGCATTTT | CASSQPTVPQQPQHF
NA | TRBJ1-2 | NA | TRBV14 | TGTGCCAGCAGCCAAGATGGACGTGGGGGCTACACCTTC | CASSQDGRGGYTF
NA | TRBJ1-1 | NA | TRBV11-2 | TGTGCCAGCAGCTTAGGAATCGGGGTAACTGAAGCTTTCTTT | CASSLGIGVTEAFF
NA | TRBJ2-3 | NA | TRBV2 | TGTGCCAGCACTGTTTATCGAACAGATACGCAGTATTTT | CASTVYRTDTQYF
NA | TRBJ2-2 | NA | TRBV7-6 | TGTGCCAGCAGCTTAGTAGGGGGTGACACCGGGGAGCTGTTTTTT | CASSLVGGDTGELFF
NA | TRBJ2-1 | NA | TRBV19 | TGTGCCAGTCGAAAACAGGATGGGGGGGCCTCCTACAATGAGCAGTTCTTC | CASRKQDGGASYNEQFF
NA | TRBJ1-4 | NA | TRBV9 | TGTGCCAGCAGCGTAGGATTTGATATTAGTGAAAAACTGTTTTTT | CASSVGFDISEKLFF
NA | TRBJ1-6 | NA | TRBV7-9 | TGTGCCAGCAGCCAGCTGACGGGGGCGGGCTCCTATAATTCACCCCTCCACTTT | CASSQLTGAGSYNSPLHF
NA | TRBJ2-3 | NA | TRBV5-1 | TGCGCCAGCAGCTTGGTTCAAGCTGGAGATACGCAGTATTTT | CASSLVQAGDTQYF
NA | TRBJ1-5 | NA | TRBV6-2/TRBV6-3 | TGTGCCAGCAGTTATCTGGTTAATCAGCCCCAGCATTTT | CASSYLVNQPQHF
NA | TRBJ2-3 | NA | TRBV18 | TGTGCCAGCTCCCCCGGGGGCGGGGATACGCAGTATTTT | CASSPGGGDTQYF
NA | TRBJ1-2 | NA | TRBV3-1/TRBV3-2 | TGTGCCAGCAGCCAATACAGTGGCGGCTACACCTTC | CASSQYSGGYTF
few | TRBJ1-2 | NA | TRBV6-4 | TGTGCCAGCAGTCCGGGCTATGGCTACACCTTC | CASSPGYGYTF
NA | TRBJ1-6 | NA | TRBV6-5 | TGTGCCAGCAGTACCACCACGGGGATTCCCCTCCACTTT | CASSTTTGIPLHF
few | TRBJ1-1 | NA | TRBV7-9 | TGTGCCAGCACCACCCAGTTGGTGAACACTGAAGCTTTCTTT | CASTTQLVNTEAFF
NA | TRBJ1-6 | NA | TRBV19 | TGTGCCAGTAGTATGCCAGGGAGGAATTCACCCCTCCACTTT | CASSMPGRNSPLHF
once | TRBJ2-3 | NA | TRBV19 | TGTGCCACCGGCCCTGTCAGCACAGATACGCAGTATTTT | CATGPVSTDTQYF
NA | TRBJ2-5 | NA | TRBV2 | TGTGCCAGCAGTGTACAGGTTCTAGAGACCCAGTACTTC | CASSVQVLETQYF
NA | TRBJ2-3 | NA | TRBV6-5 | TGTGCCAGCAGCCTTAGCACAGATACGCAGTATTTT | CASSLSTDTQYF
NA | TRBJ1-2 | NA | TRBV19 | TGTGCCAGTAGTATAGGACAGGCCTCGGAAGGCTACACCTTC | CASSIGQASEGYTF
NA | TRBJ2-3 | NA | TRBV18 | TGTGCCAGCTCATCACAGGGCGCCACAGATACGCAGTATTTT | CASSSQGATDTQYF
NA | TRBJ2-7 | NA | TRBV11-2 | TGTGCCAGCAGCTTATCAGGGGCCCGCTACGAGCAGTACTTC | CASSLSGARYEQYF
NA | TRBJ1-5 | NA | TRBV10-2 | TGCGCCAGCAGTCCGGGGATGCTAATCCCTCATAGCAATCAGCCCCAGCATTTT | CASSPGMLIPHSNQPQHF
NA | TRBJ1-2 | NA | TRBV5-1 | TGCGCCAGCAGCCCTTTGACAGCCACTTCTAACTATGGCTACACCTTC | CASSPLTATSNYGYTF
NA | TRBJ2-3 | NA | TRBV10-1 | TGCGCCAGCAGTGTAACTAGCACAGATACGCAGTATTTT | CASSVTSTDTQYF
NA | TRBJ1-3 | NA | TRBV19 | TGTGCCAGTAGTACAGGGACGGCCTTTCTCGCCATATATTTT | CASSTGTAFLAIYF
NA | TRBJ1-1 | NA | TRBV28 | TGTGCCAGCAACGCCCGGCCGGCGGCGAACACTGAAGCTTTCTTT | CASNARPAANTEAFF
NA | TRBJ1-1 | TRBD1 | TRBV7-9 | TGTGCCAGCAGCTTATGGACAGGGGTTGAGAGAACTGAAGCTTTCTTT | CASSLWTGVERTEAFF
NA | TRBJ1-1 | NA | TRBV21-1 | TGTGCCAGCAGCAATGGGGCAGGAAACACTGAAGCTTTCTTT | CASSNGAGNTEAFF
NA | TRBJ2-5 | NA | TRBV21-1 | TGTGCCAGCAGTCATAAGTCGGACAGGGAGACCCAGTACTTC | CASSHKSDRETQYF
NA | TRBJ2-1 | TRBD1 | TRBV5-1 | TGCGCCAGCAGCTCGACAGGGGTGATAGGGAATGAGCAGTTCTTC | CASSSTGVIGNEQFF
NA | TRBJ2-1 | NA | TRBV5-1 | TGCGCCAGCAGCTCTCTGGACGGTTACAATGAGCAGTTCTTC | CASSSLDGYNEQFF